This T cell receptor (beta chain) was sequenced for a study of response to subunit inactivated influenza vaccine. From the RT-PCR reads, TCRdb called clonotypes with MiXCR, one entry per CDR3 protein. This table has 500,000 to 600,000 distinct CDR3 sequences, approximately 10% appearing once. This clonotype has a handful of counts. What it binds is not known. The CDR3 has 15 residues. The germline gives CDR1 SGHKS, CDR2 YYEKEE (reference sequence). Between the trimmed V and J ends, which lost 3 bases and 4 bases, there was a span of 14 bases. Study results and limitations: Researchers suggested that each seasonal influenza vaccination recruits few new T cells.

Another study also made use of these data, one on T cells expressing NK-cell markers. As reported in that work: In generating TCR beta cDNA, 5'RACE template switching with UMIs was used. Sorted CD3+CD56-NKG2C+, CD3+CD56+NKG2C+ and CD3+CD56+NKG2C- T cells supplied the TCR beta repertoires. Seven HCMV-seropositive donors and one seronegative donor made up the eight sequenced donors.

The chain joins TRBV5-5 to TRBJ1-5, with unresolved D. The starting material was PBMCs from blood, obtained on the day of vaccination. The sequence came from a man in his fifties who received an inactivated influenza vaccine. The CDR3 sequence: CASSWHGSPNQPQHF. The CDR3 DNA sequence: TGTGCCAGCAGCTGGCACGGGTCCCCAAATCAGCCCCAGCATTTT.